Reported below is one T cell receptor (beta chain). These data originate in a study of T cells expressing NK-cell markers. For the study at large: The authors derived TCR beta repertoires from sorted CD3+CD56+NKG2C+, CD3+CD56+NKG2C- and CD3+CD56-NKG2C+ T cells.

Germline V gene lookup returns CDR1 MGHDK and CDR2 SYGVNS. The CDR3 runs to 15 residues. TCRdb derives one entry per CDR3 protein from the 5' RACE reads, leaving out DNA. This sample contains about 390,000 distinct CDR3 sequences. The sequence came from a woman aged 45-65 years in good health. The source material was blood T cells: a sorted CD56 or NKG2C T cell subset, CD4+ or CD8+ T cells, or bulk PBMC T cells (not recorded which). This rearrangement joins TRBV25-1 to TRBJ2-6; TCRdb's D call of TRBD1 is untestable without DNA. The CDR3 protein is CASRGHGSGANVLTF.